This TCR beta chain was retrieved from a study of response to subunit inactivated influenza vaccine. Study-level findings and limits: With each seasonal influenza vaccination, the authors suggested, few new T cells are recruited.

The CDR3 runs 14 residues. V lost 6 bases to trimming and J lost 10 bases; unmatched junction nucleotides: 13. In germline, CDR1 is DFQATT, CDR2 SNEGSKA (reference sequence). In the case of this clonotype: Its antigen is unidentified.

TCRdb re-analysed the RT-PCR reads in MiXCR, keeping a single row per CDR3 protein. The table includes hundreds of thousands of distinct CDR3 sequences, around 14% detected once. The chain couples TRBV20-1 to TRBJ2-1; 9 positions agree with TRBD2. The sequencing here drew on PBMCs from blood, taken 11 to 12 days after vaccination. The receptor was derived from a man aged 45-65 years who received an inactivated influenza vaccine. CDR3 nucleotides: TGCAGTGCCGAGGGCGGGAGGGCCCTGGAAGAGCAGTTCTTC. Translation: CSAEGGRALEEQFF.